The sequence of this T cell receptor (beta chain) was determined in a study of T cell responses to AZD1222 COVID-19 vaccine. Study results and limitations: Baseline seropositivity characterized only six AZD1222 recipients.

Comments on this clone: Its antigen is undetermined.

The assay was immunoSEQ multiplex PCR, and TCRdb's table has in-frame clones only and misses some. Of about 160,000 clones listed, about nine tenths are singletons. Trimming removed 7 bases from V and 2 bases from J; junction bases left unmatched: 5. From germline, CDR1 is MDHEN and CDR2 SYDVKM. This CDR3 has 14 amino acids. V is TRBV28 and J is TRBJ1-5, with 7 bases that match TRBD1. This specimen consisted of peripheral blood, obtained on day 0 of AZD1222 vaccination. This TCR derives from an adult in good health. The CDR3 spells CASNRDRGNQPQHF. The DNA of the CDR3 is TGTGCCAGCAACAGAGACAGGGGCAATCAGCCCCAGCATTTT.